A selection of T cell receptor beta chains follows, all from one sample in a study of blood T cell repertoires in COVID-19. Method: immunoSEQ multiplex PCR; TCRdb's copy keeps in-frame clones and lacks some. The data hold some 290,000 clones, with around 87% observed a single time. The sample was peripheral blood. The source of these receptors is a man aged 18-30 years with active or convalescent COVID-19. Both conserved end residues are part of each CDR3. A D gene is named only where the DNA matches it firmly. Clone size is given for some rows only: seen once, a few or many times, or a class if the clone is expanded.

clone size,J gene,D gene,V gene,CDR3 protein,CDR3 DNA
few,TRBJ1-3,.,TRBV29-1,CSVEDPGAGNTIYF,TGCAGCGTTGAAGATCCAGGGGCTGGAAACACCATATATTTT
.,TRBJ1-1,TRBD1,TRBV2,CASSGTGGNTEAFF,TGTGCCAGCAGTGGGACAGGGGGGAACACTGAAGCTTTCTTT
.,TRBJ2-7,.,TRBV6-1,CASSESRSYEQYF,TGTGCCAGCAGTGAAAGTCGGTCCTACGAGCAGTACTTC
.,TRBJ2-3,TRBD2,TRBV6-4,CASRSGRETDTQYF,TGTGCCAGTCGTAGCGGGAGAGAAACAGATACGCAGTATTTT
.,TRBJ2-7,.,TRBV6-5,CASSRGIGRAYEQYF,TGTGCCAGCAGTCGTGGGATAGGGAGAGCCTACGAGCAGTACTTC
.,TRBJ2-7,.,TRBV12-3/TRBV12-4,CASSTTGYEQYF,TGTGCCAGCAGTACCACAGGGTACGAGCAGTACTTC
.,TRBJ2-7,.,TRBV2,CASSEDWGPEQYF,TGTGCCAGCAGTGAGGACTGGGGGCCAGAGCAGTACTTC
.,TRBJ1-2,.,TRBV27,CASSLLQGSYGYTF,TGTGCCAGCAGTTTACTCCAGGGCAGCTATGGCTACACCTTC
.,TRBJ2-5,TRBD1,TRBV11-3,CASSWDRKETQYF,TGTGCCAGCAGCTGGGACAGGAAAGAGACCCAGTACTTC
.,TRBJ2-2,.,TRBV6-1,CASSLTGELFF,TGTGCCAGCAGCCTGACCGGGGAGCTGTTTTTT
.,TRBJ2-7,.,TRBV2,CASSGLTDYEQYF,TGTGCCAGCAGTGGACTAACAGACTACGAGCAGTACTTC
.,TRBJ1-2,.,TRBV21-1,CASSIESGGYTF,TGTGCCAGCAGCATTGAGTCAGGAGGCTACACCTTC
once,TRBJ2-1,TRBD1,TRBV15,CATEGDRDHNEQFF,TGTGCCACCGAAGGGGACAGGGACCACAATGAGCAGTTCTTC
.,TRBJ2-5,TRBD1,TRBV18,CASSPIRGQGASETQYF,TGTGCCAGCTCACCAATAAGGGGGCAGGGGGCCTCGGAGACCCAGTACTTC
.,TRBJ1-2,.,TRBV27,CASSFGQNYGYTF,TGTGCCAGCAGTTTTGGACAAAACTATGGCTACACCTTC
.,TRBJ2-7,TRBD1,TRBV30,CAWSGGQGVNEQYF,TGTGCCTGGAGTGGCGGACAGGGGGTGAACGAGCAGTACTTC
.,TRBJ2-7,TRBD1,TRBV12-3/TRBV12-4,CASSANRGEQYF,TGTGCCAGCAGCGCGAACAGGGGCGAGCAGTACTTC
.,TRBJ1-1,.,TRBV29-1,CSVEVSGVNTEAFF,TGCAGCGTTGAAGTTTCCGGGGTGAACACTGAAGCTTTCTTT
.,TRBJ2-7,TRBD1,TRBV2,CASREGQGNYEQYF,TGTGCCAGCAGGGAGGGACAGGGGAACTACGAGCAGTACTTC
.,TRBJ1-2,TRBD1,TRBV27,CASSWGRDSYGYTF,TGTGCCAGCAGTTGGGGAAGGGACAGTTATGGCTACACCTTC
.,TRBJ1-1,.,TRBV4-1,CASSQPLSETEAFF,TGCGCCAGCAGCCAGCCCTTATCGGAGACTGAAGCTTTCTTT
.,TRBJ2-1,TRBD2,TRBV30,CAWSVGGGPGEQFF,TGTGCCTGGAGTGTTGGCGGGGGGCCCGGGGAGCAGTTCTTC
.,TRBJ1-2,TRBD1,TRBV7-9,CASSPGTGSPNYGYTF,TGTGCCAGCAGCCCCGGGACAGGGTCCCCTAACTATGGCTACACCTTC
few,TRBJ2-7,TRBD2,TRBV9,CASSVAGGNEQYF,TGTGCCAGCAGCGTAGCGGGGGGAAACGAGCAGTACTTC
once,TRBJ2-1,.,TRBV4-3,CASSHRQVNPNEQFF,TGCGCCAGCAGCCACAGACAGGTAAACCCCAATGAGCAGTTCTTC
many,TRBJ2-2,.,TRBV30,CAWPGDTGELFF,TGTGCCTGGCCAGGGGACACCGGGGAGCTGTTTTTT
few,TRBJ1-5,.,TRBV5-1,CASSPPSGQPQHF,TGCGCCAGCAGCCCTCCCAGCGGGCAGCCCCAGCATTTT
.,TRBJ1-6,.,TRBV15,CATSPKGGRLEPLHF,TGTGCCACCAGCCCCAAGGGGGGGCGTTTAGAGCCCCTCCACTTT
.,TRBJ2-1,.,TRBV3-1/TRBV3-2,CASSQGPGTGDNEQFF,TGTGCCAGCAGCCAAGGACCAGGGACTGGAGACAATGAGCAGTTCTTC
.,TRBJ1-2,.,TRBV6-2/TRBV6-3,CASSYSGWADGYTF,TGTGCCAGCAGTTACTCGGGTTGGGCAGATGGCTACACCTTC
.,TRBJ1-1,.,TRBV5-4,CASSAGQMNTEAFF,TGTGCCAGCAGCGCCGGACAGATGAACACTGAAGCTTTCTTT
.,TRBJ2-7,TRBD2,TRBV19,CASSIFLGGREGEQYF,TGTGCCAGTAGTATTTTTCTTGGGGGCCGGGAGGGAGAGCAGTACTTC
.,TRBJ2-1,TRBD2,TRBV7-2,CASSFAHLAGVNEQFF,TGTGCCAGCAGCTTTGCCCACTTAGCGGGAGTCAATGAGCAGTTCTTC
.,TRBJ2-3,TRBD2,TRBV5-4,CASSRSGGGASTDTQYF,TGTGCCAGCAGCCGTAGTGGGGGGGGTGCTAGCACAGATACGCAGTATTTT